This TCR beta chain was sequenced in a study of tumor-infiltrating lymphocytes in primary liver carcinoma. Co-extraction of both nucleic acids (RNA and DNA) used about 20-33 mg of unsorted bulk tissue. Concerning this clonotype itself: The CDR3 does not end in the conserved phenylalanine or tryptophan, so this is likely a read error.

From approximately 0.5 ug of total RNA, TCR beta-specific cDNA was reverse-transcribed using a constant-region primer. It was through three nested multiplex PCR rounds of slightly modified ARM-PCR that TCR beta libraries arose. In TCRdb, the multiplex PCR reads were re-called with MiXCR into one record per CDR3 protein. This sample has about 35,000 distinct CDR3 sequences, with roughly 80% found just once. The receptor comes from a man aged 35-49 years with primary liver carcinoma and hepatitis B virus infection. Sequenced input: liver tumor tissue from sampling region 4. The subset is: tumor region T4, right-lateral pole.

The CDR3 DNA reads TGTGCCAGCAGCTTAGGCATACCGGGAGTCCCCTACAATGAGCAGTTCTTA. Its translation: CASSLGIPGVPYNEQFL. This rearrangement joins TRBV11-3 to TRBJ2-1; D may be TRBD2 (6 bases). This CDR3 contains 17 residues. CDR1 and CDR2 (germline): SGHNT, YENEEA. The V and J ends lost 1 base and 2 bases respectively, with 15 bases between them.